A selection of T cell receptor beta chains follows, all from one sample in a study of cytomegalovirus exposure and HLA in healthy donors. Some clones are missing from TCRdb's copy, which holds only in-frame ones; the method was immunoSEQ multiplex PCR. Among about 73,000 clones, 85% to 95% were seen once, and the ten largest hold approximately 3.3%. Input material: PBMCs. These receptor sequences come from a man aged 18 to 35 in good health and CMV-seronegative. Each CDR3 is given with its conserved first and last residue. A D gene is named only where the DNA matches it firmly. Clone size is given for some rows only: seen once, a few or many times, or a class if the clone is expanded.

.	TRBJ1-2	TRBV10-2	.	CASSEFEWGGYTF	TGCGCCAGCAGTGAGTTTGAGTGGGGCGGCTACACCTTC
.	TRBJ1-2	TRBV5-1	.	CASSFSGTSHYGYTF	TGCGCCAGCAGCTTCTCCGGGACATCGCACTATGGCTACACCTTC
.	TRBJ2-5	TRBV5-6	.	CASSPPTGTQYF	TGTGCCAGCAGCCCCCCTACCGGGACCCAGTACTTC
.	TRBJ2-2	TRBV27	.	CASNPGAGAVNTGELFF	TGTGCCAGCAATCCCGGGGCGGGGGCCGTGAACACCGGGGAGCTGTTTTTT
.	TRBJ1-6	TRBV6-5	.	CASSGTWGDSPLHF	TGTGCCAGCAGTGGGACGTGGGGGGATTCACCCCTCCACTTT
.	TRBJ2-3	TRBV7-2	TRBD2	CASSWTSGGRTDTQYF	TGTGCCAGCAGCTGGACTAGCGGGGGTCGCACAGATACGCAGTATTTT
.	TRBJ2-5	TRBV29-1	.	CSVGGGGETQYF	TGCAGCGTTGGGGGGGGCGGGGAGACCCAGTACTTC
.	TRBJ2-2	TRBV4-1	TRBD2	CASSPTERGGRIYTGELFF	TGCGCCAGCAGCCCCACCGAGCGGGGGGGCCGAATATACACCGGGGAGCTGTTTTTT
.	TRBJ2-6	TRBV4-3	.	CASSQDPMAPGANVLTF	TGCGCCAGCAGCCAAGACCCCATGGCACCTGGGGCCAACGTCCTGACTTTC
.	TRBJ2-6	TRBV19	.	CASTPRAGEGSGANVLTF	TGTGCCAGTACCCCTAGGGCAGGGGAGGGCTCTGGGGCCAACGTCCTGACTTTC
.	TRBJ2-3	TRBV27	TRBD1	CASSRDGTGLTDTQYF	TGTGCCAGCAGCCGGGACGGGACAGGGCTCACAGATACGCAGTATTTT
.	TRBJ2-5	TRBV11-2	TRBD2	CASSLDGTGGPWMGETQYF	TGTGCCAGCAGCTTAGATGGGACGGGGGGGCCGTGGATGGGAGAGACCCAGTACTTC
.	TRBJ1-6	TRBV18	.	CASSPEGFGNSPLHF	TGTGCCAGCTCACCGGAGGGCTTCGGGAATTCACCCCTCCACTTT
once	TRBJ2-7	TRBV5-5	TRBD1	CASKRQGGNEQYF	TGTGCCAGCAAGAGACAGGGGGGGAACGAGCAGTACTTC
.	TRBJ2-3	TRBV9	TRBD2	CASSVEGGGPSTDTQYF	TGTGCCAGCAGCGTAGAGGGCGGGGGGCCTAGCACAGATACGCAGTATTTT
.	TRBJ1-1	TRBV20-1	.	CSAPAGSEAFF	TGCAGTGCCCCGGCGGGCTCTGAAGCTTTCTTT
.	TRBJ2-5	TRBV13	TRBD2	CASSPGERGVIGETQYF	TGTGCCAGCAGCCCCGGAGAGCGGGGGGTTATCGGGGAGACCCAGTACTTC
.	TRBJ1-4	TRBV7-8	.	CASSQFGDQAELFF	TGTGCCAGCAGCCAATTCGGAGACCAAGCGGAACTGTTTTTT
.	TRBJ2-7	TRBV10-3	.	CAISGTATNYEQYF	TGTGCCATCAGTGGGACGGCGACTAACTACGAGCAGTACTTC
once	TRBJ2-3	TRBV9	TRBD1	CASSVGGGGQGAGDTQYF	TGTGCCAGCAGCGTAGGCGGAGGGGGACAGGGGGCCGGAGATACGCAGTATTTT
.	TRBJ1-1	TRBV10-3	.	CAFAAGETTEAFF	TGTGCCTTCGCAGCAGGGGAGACCACTGAAGCTTTCTTT
.	TRBJ2-7	TRBV11-2	TRBD1	CASSLISEGTETYEQYF	TGTGCCAGCAGCTTAATCAGCGAGGGGACAGAAACCTACGAGCAGTACTTC
.	TRBJ1-1	TRBV9	.	CASSVGTGDMNTEAFF	TGTGCCAGCAGCGTAGGGACGGGAGATATGAACACTGAAGCTTTCTTT
.	TRBJ1-2	TRBV6-1	TRBD1	CASSSGTGSYGYTF	TGTGCCAGCAGTTCCGGGACAGGGTCCTATGGCTACACCTTC
.	TRBJ1-2	TRBV2	.	CASSEGPGRNYYGYTF	TGTGCCAGCAGTGAAGGTCCAGGGCGGAACTATTATGGCTACACCTTC
.	TRBJ2-3	TRBV7-8	TRBD1	CASSQGDSPIRTDTQYF	TGTGCCAGCAGCCAAGGGGACAGCCCCATTCGCACAGATACGCAGTATTTT
.	TRBJ2-7	TRBV30	.	CAWGLDIAEQYF	TGTGCCTGGGGTTTAGACATCGCCGAGCAGTACTTC
.	TRBJ2-3	TRBV15	TRBD1	CATSRPGQGQDTQYF	TGTGCCACCAGCAGACCGGGACAGGGGCAAGATACGCAGTATTTT
.	TRBJ1-2	TRBV6-5	.	CASSRGSGYTF	TGTGCCAGCTCCAGGGGAAGCGGCTACACCTTC
once	TRBJ1-5	TRBV1	.	CTSYYKDRGPQHF	TGCACCAGCTACTACAAGGACAGGGGGCCCCAGCATTTT
.	TRBJ1-5	TRBV7-2	.	CASSFRDSNQPQHF	TGTGCCAGCAGCTTTCGCGATAGCAATCAGCCCCAGCATTTT
.	TRBJ2-1	TRBV7-9	.	CASSLLASVHEQFF	TGTGCCAGCAGCTTGTTAGCGTCTGTCCATGAGCAGTTCTTC
.	TRBJ2-1	TRBV27	.	CASSLRNEQFF	TGTGCCAGCAGTTTGAGGAATGAGCAGTTCTTC
.	TRBJ2-5	TRBV30	TRBD1	CAWRGGGETQYF	TGTGCCTGGAGAGGGGGCGGGGAGACCCAGTACTTC
.	TRBJ2-5	TRBV5-4	TRBD1	CASSSGGGETQYF	TGTGCCAGCAGCTCAGGGGGTGGTGAGACCCAGTACTTC
.	TRBJ2-2	TRBV9	TRBD2	CASSSPSGGASGELFF	TGTGCCAGCAGCTCCCCGAGCGGGGGGGCAAGCGGGGAGCTGTTTTTT
.	TRBJ2-7	TRBV18	TRBD1	CASSPTDRPNYEQYF	TGTGCCAGCTCACCGACGGACAGGCCGAACTACGAGCAGTACTTC
.	TRBJ2-3	TRBV7-2	.	CASSLLRPRDTQYF	TGTGCCAGCAGCTTACTGCGGCCGCGAGATACGCAGTATTTT
.	TRBJ2-7	TRBV28	.	CASSFWMAAEQYF	TGTGCCAGCAGTTTTTGGATGGCGGCCGAGCAGTACTTC
.	TRBJ2-7	TRBV6-1	.	CASSEAYRYSYEQYF	TGTGCCAGCAGTGAAGCCTACAGGTATTCCTACGAGCAGTACTTC
once	TRBJ1-2	TRBV29-1	.	CSVVPRQIDGYTF	TGCAGCGTTGTCCCGCGGCAGATAGATGGCTACACCTTC
.	TRBJ2-2	TRBV2	TRBD1	CASSEDRGNTGELFF	TGTGCCAGCAGTGAAGACAGGGGGAACACCGGGGAGCTGTTTTTT
.	TRBJ2-1	TRBV15	TRBD1	CATSRKTGDEQFF	TGTGCCACCAGCAGAAAGACAGGGGATGAGCAGTTCTTC
.	TRBJ2-3	TRBV10-3	TRBD1	CAITGATDTQYF	TGTGCCATAACAGGGGCCACAGATACGCAGTATTTT